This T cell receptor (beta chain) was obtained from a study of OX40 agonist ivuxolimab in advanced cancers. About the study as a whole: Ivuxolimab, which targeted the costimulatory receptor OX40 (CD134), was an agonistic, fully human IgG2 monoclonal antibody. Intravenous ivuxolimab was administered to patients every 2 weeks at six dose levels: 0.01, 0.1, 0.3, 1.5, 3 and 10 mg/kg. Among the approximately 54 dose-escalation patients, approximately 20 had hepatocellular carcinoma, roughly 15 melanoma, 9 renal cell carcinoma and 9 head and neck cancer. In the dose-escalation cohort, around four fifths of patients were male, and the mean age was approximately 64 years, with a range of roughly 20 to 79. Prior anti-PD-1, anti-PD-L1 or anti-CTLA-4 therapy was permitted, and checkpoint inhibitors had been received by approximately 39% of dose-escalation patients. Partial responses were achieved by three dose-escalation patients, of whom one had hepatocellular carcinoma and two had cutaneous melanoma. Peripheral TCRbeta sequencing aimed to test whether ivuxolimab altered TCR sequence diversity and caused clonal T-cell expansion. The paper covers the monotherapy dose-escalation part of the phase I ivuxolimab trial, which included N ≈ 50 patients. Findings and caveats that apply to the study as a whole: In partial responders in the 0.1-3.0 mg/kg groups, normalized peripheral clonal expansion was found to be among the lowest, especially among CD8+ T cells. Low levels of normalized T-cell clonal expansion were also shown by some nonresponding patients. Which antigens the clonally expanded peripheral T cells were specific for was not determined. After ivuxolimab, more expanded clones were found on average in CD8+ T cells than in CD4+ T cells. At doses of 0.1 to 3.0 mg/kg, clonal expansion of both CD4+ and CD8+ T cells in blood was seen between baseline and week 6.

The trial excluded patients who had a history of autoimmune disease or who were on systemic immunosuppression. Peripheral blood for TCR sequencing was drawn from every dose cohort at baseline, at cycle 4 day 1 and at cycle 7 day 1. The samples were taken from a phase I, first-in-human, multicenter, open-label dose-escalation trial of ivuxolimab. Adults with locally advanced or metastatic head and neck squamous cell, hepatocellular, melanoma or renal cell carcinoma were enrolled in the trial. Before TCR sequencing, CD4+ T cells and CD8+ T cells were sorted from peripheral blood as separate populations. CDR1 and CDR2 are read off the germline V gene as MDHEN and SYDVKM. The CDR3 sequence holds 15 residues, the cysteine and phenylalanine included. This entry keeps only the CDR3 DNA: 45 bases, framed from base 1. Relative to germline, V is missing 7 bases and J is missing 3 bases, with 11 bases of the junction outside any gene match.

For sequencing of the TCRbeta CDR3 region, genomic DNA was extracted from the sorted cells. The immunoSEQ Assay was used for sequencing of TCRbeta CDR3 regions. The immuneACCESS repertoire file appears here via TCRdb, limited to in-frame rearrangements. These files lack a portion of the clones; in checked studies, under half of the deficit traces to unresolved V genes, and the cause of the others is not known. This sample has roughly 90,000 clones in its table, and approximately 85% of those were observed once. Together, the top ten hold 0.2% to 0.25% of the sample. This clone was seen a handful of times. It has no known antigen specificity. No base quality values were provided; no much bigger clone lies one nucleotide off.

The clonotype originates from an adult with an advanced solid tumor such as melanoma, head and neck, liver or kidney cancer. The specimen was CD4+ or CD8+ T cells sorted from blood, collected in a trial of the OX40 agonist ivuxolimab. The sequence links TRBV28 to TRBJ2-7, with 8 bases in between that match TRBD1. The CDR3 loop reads CASTALNRGDYEQYF. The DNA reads TGTGCCAGCACGGCCCTCAACAGGGGGGACTACGAGCAGTACTTC.